Each of the 21 T cell receptor beta chains below was sequenced from the same sample in a study of blood T cell repertoires in COVID-19 (TCRdb year 2020). Library method: the immunoSEQ multiplex PCR assay. TCRdb carries this immuneACCESS record with in-frame sequences only. Its versions omit some clonotypes, under half of them owing to an unresolved V gene in the studies checked, with the rest unexplained. Present in this sample are about 230,000 clones, 81% of which were seen just once. Of the sample, approximately 7.9% falls within the top ten clones. Sequenced material: peripheral blood. The receptors derive from a woman aged 80 or older with acute or convalescent COVID-19.

This clone has only a few counts. V gene TRBV12-5 combines with J gene TRBJ2-4, with a weak D call TRBD1 (6 bases). Germline V lookup: CDR1 LGHNT, CDR2 FRNRAP. Trimming took off 4 bases at V and 9 bases at J, with 16 bases between the two ends. This CDR3 is 14 amino acids long. The CDR3 bases are TGTGCTAGTGGTTCCTCTGGGGGCCCGGGCATTCAGTACTTC. Translating it yields CASGSSGGPGIQYF.

The chain recombines TRBV12-3 or TRBV12-4 with TRBJ1-2; D not certain. The CDR3 is 13 residues long. Trimming shortened V by 6 bases and J by 2 bases, and 10 bases separated the two germline ends. CDR3 protein: CASSDSRNYGYTF. As DNA, the CDR3 is TGTGCCAGCAGCGACTCCCGCAACTATGGCTACACCTTC.

This clone showed up just once. The rearrangement links TRBV20-1 to TRBJ2-5; TRBD2 matches 7 bases. The V and J ends lost 3 bases and 1 base, in that order; junction bases with no gene match: 5. Germline V gene sequence: CDR1 DFQATT, CDR2 SNEGSKA (reference sequence). This CDR3 is 14 amino acids long. This CDR3 is CSASPPSGQETQYF. The CDR3 DNA is TGCAGTGCTAGTCCCCCTAGCGGCCAAGAGACCCAGTACTTC.

The CDR3 sequence: CASSQAGSYEQYF. Here the CDR3 DNA reads TGTGCCAGCAGCCAAGCCGGGAGCTACGAGCAGTACTTC. The V call is TRBV3-1 (or the pseudogene TRBV3-2), the J call TRBJ2-7, with D perhaps TRBD2 (6 bases). The CDR3 has 13 residues. Trimming pared 1 base from V and 3 bases from J, leaving 7 bases between. CDR1 and CDR2 from the germline V gene are LGHDT and YNNKEL (reference sequence).

V and J are TRBV3-1 (or the pseudogene TRBV3-2) and TRBJ2-7, with 11 bases matching TRBD2. CDR1 and CDR2 from the germline V gene are LGHDT and YNNKEL (reference sequence). Trimming at V came to 6 bases and at J to 0 bases, leaving 7 bases not matched to a gene. The CDR3 loop spans 16 amino acids. Here the CDR3 reads CASRDIAGGNSYEQYF. The CDR3 nucleotides are TGTGCCAGCAGGGATATAGCGGGGGGGAACTCCTACGAGCAGTACTTC.

This clone showed up just once. The chain recombines TRBV3-1 (or the pseudogene TRBV3-2) with TRBJ2-3, with 8 bases identical to TRBD2. Germline CDR1 and CDR2: LGHDT and YNNKEL (reference sequence). Germline trimming cut 0 bases from V and 3 bases from J; bases unmatched to any gene: 8. CDR3 length: 17 amino acids. The CDR3, as DNA: TGTGCCAGCAGCCAAGATCCCAGCGGGAGCGGTACAGATACGCAGTATTTT. Its translation is CASSQDPSGSGTDTQYF.

CDR3 protein: CASSMDPVSSGRNTIYF. The CDR3 nucleotides read TGCGCCAGCAGCATGGACCCGGTTTCCTCCGGGAGAAACACCATATATTTT. The V and J genes are TRBV5-1 and TRBJ1-3; D gene uncertain. This CDR3 is 17 amino acids long. V lost 4 bases, J lost 5 bases, and 22 bases lay in between. The germline V gene has CDR1 SGHRS and CDR2 YFSETQ.

J is TRBJ2-3 and V is TRBV13; possibly TRBD1 for D (6 bases). V dropped 4 bases and J dropped 4 bases, with 18 bases sitting between them. Per germline, CDR1 PRHDT and CDR2 FYEKMQ (reference sequence). The CDR3 runs 16 residues. The CDR3 region has the DNA TGTGCCAGCAGCTCCAAAATCAGGGGCTGGTCAGATACGCAGTATTTT. This translates into CASSSKIRGWSDTQYF.

This clone appeared a few times. This chain uses TRBV4-2 with TRBJ1-1, with 7 bases fitting TRBD1. V gave up 2 bases and J gave up 4 bases; unmatched junction bases: 1. Germline V CDR1 and CDR2: LGHNA, YNFKEQ. The CDR3 has 13 amino acids. The CDR3 nucleotides read TGTGCCAGCAGCCAATACAGGGGCACTGAAGCTTTCTTT. It is translated as CASSQYRGTEAFF.

The V gene is TRBV3-1 (or the pseudogene TRBV3-2), the J gene TRBJ1-5; D call uncertain. This CDR3 spans 16 amino acids. Germline CDR1 and CDR2: LGHDT and YNNKEL (reference sequence). The V end lost 4 bases, the J end lost 2 bases, and 15 bases lay between the germline ends. CDR3 residues: CASSPQIPIGNQPQHF. The CDR3 DNA reads as TGTGCCAGCAGCCCGCAAATACCGATAGGCAATCAGCCCCAGCATTTT.

Points on this clone: Relative to the germline gene, one junction end is altered; a read error may explain this. The rearrangement links TRBV15 to TRBJ2-7, with TRBD2 matching over 8 bases. Germline V lookup: CDR1 LNHNV, CDR2 YYDKDF (reference sequence). The CDR3 sequence is 13 residues long. The CDR3 coding sequence is TGTGCCACCAGCAGAGATCGCGGGAGGAACAGTGACTTC. Protein product: CATSRDRGRNSDF.

The chain combines TRBV10-2 with TRBJ1-5; 8 bases line up with TRBD1. Germline CDR1 reads WSHSY; CDR2 reads SAAADI. The CDR3 runs to 14 residues. V shed 5 bases, J shed 4 bases, and the junction held 4 bases outside the gene matches. The CDR3 protein is CASSLTGGNQPQHF. Here the CDR3 DNA reads TGCGCCAGCAGTCTAACAGGGGGGAATCAGCCCCAGCATTTT.

J is TRBJ1-1 and V is TRBV9; no reliable D call. V was shortened by 0 bases and J by 5 bases, with 14 bases between the two germline ends. CDR1 is SGDLS, CDR2 YYNGEE, per germline. This CDR3 is built from 15 residues. The CDR3 here is CASSVEARVGTEAFF. The CDR3 DNA is TGTGCCAGCAGCGTAGAGGCTCGGGTTGGGACTGAAGCTTTCTTT. Full variable domain (rest looked up from reference TRBV9 and TRBJ1-1): DSGVTQTPKHLITATGQRVTLRCSPRSGDLSVYWYQQSLDQGLQFLIQYYNGEERAKGNILERFSAQQFPDLHSELNLSSLELGDSALYFCASSVEARVGTEAFFGQGTRLTVV.

The chain couples TRBV4-2 to TRBJ1-2, with TRBD1 identical over 9 bases. The CDR3 consists of 19 residues. With 1 base clipped from V and 4 bases from J, the junction kept 16 bases outside the gene matches. CDR1 is LGHNA and CDR2 is YNFKEQ in the germline V gene. The CDR3 DNA reads as TGTGCCAGCAGCCAAGTGTCCGGGACAGGGTCTATTCTAACCTATGGCTACACCTTC. Protein: CASSQVSGTGSILTYGYTF.

V gene TRBV7-2 combines with J gene TRBJ1-2; D is uncertain. The V and J ends lost 7 bases and 7 bases respectively, with 16 bases between them. The CDR3 length is 13 residues. Germline CDR1 reads SGHTA; CDR2 reads FQGNSA. CDR3 coding DNA: TGTGCCAGCACCTCCACGAGGGCCTCTGGCTACACCTTC. The encoded protein is CASTSTRASGYTF.

The V gene is TRBV11-3, the J gene TRBJ2-3; 11 bases are shared with TRBD2. CDR3 length: 14 residues. The germline V gene encodes CDR1 SGHNT and CDR2 YENEEA. With V trimmed by 4 bases and J by 14 bases, 11 bases remained unmatched. The chain's CDR3 is CASSSTSSGGARYF. CDR3 nucleotide sequence: TGTGCCAGCAGCTCTACTAGTAGCGGGGGGGCTCGGTATTTT.

This chain links TRBV7-9 with TRBJ2-7, with TRBD1 as a possible D gene (6 bases). Trimming removed 0 bases from V and 6 bases from J, with 12 bases in between. The CDR3 totals 14 residues. Per germline, CDR1 SEHNR and CDR2 FQNEAQ (reference sequence). The CDR3 coding sequence is TGTGCCAGCAGCTTAGCTGGGTTAGGGGGCGAGCAGTACTTC. Translating it yields CASSLAGLGGEQYF.

This chain connects TRBV6-5 to TRBJ1-2, with 8 bases matching TRBD1. Germline V lookup: CDR1 MNHEY, CDR2 SVGAGI. Germline trimming cut 8 bases from V and 3 bases from J; bases unmatched to any gene: 5. The CDR3 sequence is 13 residues long. The CDR3 loop reads CASRQGQDYGYTF. DNA of the CDR3: TGTGCCAGCCGACAGGGGCAGGACTATGGCTACACCTTC.

The chain employs TRBV4-1 and TRBJ1-4; D is possibly TRBD1 (5 bases). The CDR3 spans 14 residues. With 0 bases removed from V and 11 bases from J, the gap between germline ends came to 13 bases. CDR1 and CDR2 from the germline V gene are MGHRA and YSYEKL. CDR3 amino acids: CASSQDFWGLKLFF. The DNA of the CDR3 is TGCGCCAGCAGCCAAGATTTTTGGGGCCTCAAACTGTTTTTT.

This clone is a singleton in its sample. This chain links TRBV14 with TRBJ2-7; TRBD1 matches 9 bases. The CDR3 is 14 amino acids. The V and J ends lost 3 bases and 6 bases, in that order; junction bases with no gene match: 6. Germline loops: CDR1 SGHDN, CDR2 FVKESK. CDR3 nucleotides: TGTGCCAGCAGCCAGATACAGGGGGCCCTCGAGCAGTACTTC. Protein product: CASSQIQGALEQYF. Drawing the rest from reference TRBV14 and TRBJ2-7, the complete variable domain is EAGVTQFPSHSVIEKGQTVTLRCDPISGHDNLYWYRRVMGKEIKFLLHFVKESKQDESGMPNNRFLAERTGGTYSTLKVQPAELEDSGVYFCASSQIQGALEQYFGPGTRLTVT.

The chain carries TRBV5-4 and TRBJ2-3, with a weak D call TRBD2 (5 bases). The length of the CDR3 is 14 residues. From germline, CDR1 is SGHNT and CDR2 YYREEE (reference sequence). The V end lost 0 bases, the J end lost 4 bases, and 9 bases lay between the germline ends. This chain's CDR3 is CASSLEEGSDTQYF. The CDR3 DNA follows: TGTGCCAGCAGCTTGGAAGAGGGCTCAGATACGCAGTATTTT.